These T cell receptor beta chains were read from a single sample in a study of T cells after yellow fever vaccination. Each CDR3 protein is one row after TCRdb ran MiXCR on the 5' RACE reads. The table records around 300,000 distinct CDR3 sequences, 3.5% to 5% of them present only once. The specimen comprised PBMCs, sampled 15 days after the yellow fever booster vaccination. These receptors all stem from a man in his late teens or twenties who received the YFV17D yellow fever vaccine. The CDR3 runs from the conserved cysteine through the conserved F or W. Each record gives: clone size, J gene, V gene, D gene, CDR3 protein, CDR3 DNA. D genes are given only for firm matches. Some rows mark clone size as missing; the rest say once, few, many or name a class of expanded clone.

clone size: many
J gene: TRBJ2-3
V gene: TRBV4-3
D gene: .
CDR3 protein: CASSLGGTGFEPDTQYF
CDR3 DNA: TGCGCCAGCAGCCTCGGTGGTACGGGATTCGAACCAGATACGCAGTATTTT

clone size: .
J gene: TRBJ1-5
V gene: TRBV7-8
D gene: .
CDR3 protein: CASTLLSGATNQPQHF
CDR3 DNA: TGTGCCAGCACCCTCTTATCAGGGGCGACAAATCAGCCCCAGCATTTT

clone size: .
J gene: TRBJ1-1
V gene: TRBV18
D gene: .
CDR3 protein: CASSPKTGAVNTEAFF
CDR3 DNA: TGTGCCAGCTCACCTAAGACAGGAGCCGTGAACACTGAAGCTTTCTTT

clone size: many
J gene: TRBJ2-7
V gene: TRBV6-5
D gene: TRBD1
CDR3 protein: CASKSDRNSYEQYF
CDR3 DNA: TGTGCCAGCAAATCGGACAGGAACTCCTACGAGCAGTACTTC

clone size: many
J gene: TRBJ2-1
V gene: TRBV7-9
D gene: .
CDR3 protein: CASSPKDPTYNEQFF
CDR3 DNA: TGTGCCAGCAGCCCCAAGGACCCCACATACAATGAGCAGTTCTTC

clone size: few
J gene: TRBJ2-1
V gene: TRBV7-3
D gene: TRBD2
CDR3 protein: CASSLQRGDYNEQFF
CDR3 DNA: TGTGCCAGCAGCTTACAGCGGGGGGACTACAATGAGCAGTTCTTC

clone size: many
J gene: TRBJ1-2
V gene: TRBV20-1
D gene: .
CDR3 protein: CSAIHRVGWDGYTF
CDR3 DNA: TGCAGTGCCATCCACAGGGTCGGATGGGATGGCTACACCTTC

clone size: many
J gene: TRBJ2-5
V gene: TRBV12-3/TRBV12-4
D gene: .
CDR3 protein: CASSLARDSGYQETQYF
CDR3 DNA: TGTGCCAGCAGTTTAGCGCGGGACAGCGGGTACCAAGAGACCCAGTACTTC

clone size: many
J gene: TRBJ2-1
V gene: TRBV7-9
D gene: .
CDR3 protein: CAIRGGGSYNEQFF
CDR3 DNA: TGTGCCATACGGGGTGGGGGCTCCTACAATGAGCAGTTCTTC

clone size: many
J gene: TRBJ2-5
V gene: TRBV7-6
D gene: .
CDR3 protein: CASSQMETQYF
CDR3 DNA: TGTGCCAGCAGCCAGATGGAGACCCAGTACTTC

clone size: many
J gene: TRBJ2-3
V gene: TRBV5-1
D gene: TRBD1
CDR3 protein: CASSLTGGGSDTQYF
CDR3 DNA: TGCGCCAGCAGCTTGACAGGGGGTGGTTCGGATACGCAGTATTTT

clone size: many
J gene: TRBJ2-1
V gene: TRBV20-1
D gene: TRBD2
CDR3 protein: CSASTGALGGGSYNEQFF
CDR3 DNA: TGCAGTGCTAGTACCGGGGCCCTCGGGGGAGGGTCCTACAATGAGCAGTTCTTC

clone size: many
J gene: TRBJ2-4
V gene: TRBV10-3
D gene: .
CDR3 protein: CAISDPGAFGKNIQYF
CDR3 DNA: TGTGCCATCAGTGACCCAGGGGCTTTCGGCAAAAACATTCAGTACTTC

clone size: many
J gene: TRBJ2-5
V gene: TRBV9
D gene: .
CDR3 protein: CASSEGGYQETQYF
CDR3 DNA: TGTGCCAGCAGCGAAGGGGGGTACCAAGAGACCCAGTACTTC

clone size: many
J gene: TRBJ1-4
V gene: TRBV7-2
D gene: .
CDR3 protein: CASSSEPYKWRATNEKLFF
CDR3 DNA: TGTGCCAGCAGCTCCGAGCCTTACAAATGGCGGGCAACTAATGAAAAACTGTTTTTT

clone size: many
J gene: TRBJ2-7
V gene: TRBV5-1
D gene: .
CDR3 protein: CASSQKAGLYEQYF
CDR3 DNA: TGCGCCAGCAGCCAGAAGGCAGGATTATACGAGCAGTACTTC

clone size: many
J gene: TRBJ1-1
V gene: TRBV10-3
D gene: .
CDR3 protein: CAISETETPDFF
CDR3 DNA: TGTGCCATCAGTGAGACAGAGACCCCGGATTTCTTT

clone size: many
J gene: TRBJ1-1
V gene: TRBV20-1
D gene: .
CDR3 protein: CSARTVVGTEAFF
CDR3 DNA: TGCAGTGCTAGAACAGTGGTGGGGACTGAAGCTTTCTTT

clone size: .
J gene: TRBJ2-1
V gene: TRBV3-1
D gene: TRBD2
CDR3 protein: CASSPRPAGGPYNEQFF
CDR3 DNA: TGTGCCAGCAGCCCTCGCCCGGCGGGGGGGCCCTACAATGAGCAGTTCTTC

clone size: few
J gene: TRBJ2-2
V gene: TRBV5-1
D gene: TRBD2
CDR3 protein: CASSGIAGVNTGELFF
CDR3 DNA: TGCGCCAGCAGCGGCATAGCGGGGGTAAACACCGGGGAGCTGTTTTTT

clone size: many
J gene: TRBJ2-2
V gene: TRBV5-1
D gene: .
CDR3 protein: CASSLATAGELFF
CDR3 DNA: TGCGCCAGCAGCTTGGCTACGGCCGGGGAGCTGTTTTTT

clone size: few
J gene: TRBJ1-1
V gene: TRBV6-5
D gene: .
CDR3 protein: CASSYSVLNTEAFF
CDR3 DNA: TGTGCCAGCAGTTACTCTGTATTGAACACTGAAGCTTTCTTT

clone size: many
J gene: TRBJ1-5
V gene: TRBV4-1
D gene: .
CDR3 protein: CASSQRQLSNQPQHF
CDR3 DNA: TGCGCCAGCAGCCAAAGGCAGCTTTCCAATCAGCCCCAGCATTTT

clone size: few
J gene: TRBJ2-5
V gene: TRBV15
D gene: .
CDR3 protein: CATSLTRYQETQYF
CDR3 DNA: TGTGCCACCAGTTTGACTAGGTACCAAGAGACCCAGTACTTC

clone size: .
J gene: TRBJ2-7
V gene: TRBV12-5
D gene: TRBD1
CDR3 protein: CASGPGQVNEQYF
CDR3 DNA: TGTGCTAGTGGGCCGGGACAGGTAAACGAGCAGTACTTC

clone size: many
J gene: TRBJ2-5
V gene: TRBV6-5
D gene: TRBD2
CDR3 protein: CASSYSGTSGGETQYF
CDR3 DNA: TGTGCCAGCAGTTACTCCGGGACTAGCGGGGGAGAGACCCAGTACTTC

clone size: medium-sized
J gene: TRBJ2-7
V gene: TRBV5-1
D gene: TRBD1
CDR3 protein: CASSFGQGSEQYF
CDR3 DNA: TGCGCCAGCAGCTTTGGACAGGGCAGCGAGCAGTACTTC

clone size: few
J gene: TRBJ2-1
V gene: TRBV7-9
D gene: .
CDR3 protein: CASLTYNEQFF
CDR3 DNA: TGTGCCAGTCTGACTTACAATGAGCAGTTCTTC

clone size: .
J gene: TRBJ2-1
V gene: TRBV6-1
D gene: .
CDR3 protein: CASSLDGAAYNEQFF
CDR3 DNA: TGTGCCAGCAGCCTCGATGGGGCCGCCTACAATGAGCAGTTCTTC

clone size: many
J gene: TRBJ1-1
V gene: TRBV5-5
D gene: .
CDR3 protein: CASSSWDTRETEAFF
CDR3 DNA: TGTGCCAGCAGCTCGTGGGACACGCGGGAAACTGAAGCTTTCTTT